A single sample gave rise to the 10 T cell receptor beta chains below, sequenced in a study of T-cell reconstitution after alpha-beta-depleted transplantation in children. The library targeted TCRbeta and was prepared with unique molecular identifiers. TCRdb re-called the PCR reads through MiXCR, storing one row per CDR3 protein. The profile shows 150,000 to 200,000 distinct CDR3 sequences, around 6.8% of them singletons. The material sequenced was PBMCs from the stem cell graft donor, taken from the stem cell graft. The receptors stem from a human donor who donated a stem cell graft to a child with Wiskott-Aldrich syndrome.

The table lists this clonotype with a count of one. The chain joins TRBV2 to TRBJ1-1; D is ambiguous. Germline V gives CDR1 SNHLY, CDR2 FYNNEI. Trimming left V 1 base short and J 4 bases short, with 10 bases between. The CDR3 is 14 residues long. CDR3 in DNA: TGTGCCAGCAGTGAAGGGGCCCCGCCCACTGAAGCTTTCTTT. The encoded protein is CASSEGAPPTEAFF.

This clonotype was seen many times. The chain recombines TRBV7-2 with TRBJ1-3; D is possibly TRBD1 (5 bases). The CDR3 is made up of 14 amino acids. V lost 3 bases and J lost 2, with 8 bases in between. CDR1 SGHTA and CDR2 FQGNSA come from the germline V gene. The CDR3 spells CASSFGAAGNTIYF. The CDR3 DNA reads TGTGCCAGCAGCTTCGGGGCAGCTGGAAACACCATATATTTT.

This clonotype occurred many times. This chain links TRBV20-1 with TRBJ1-6, with D possibly TRBD1 on 5 matching bases. The V gene's germline CDR1 is DFQATT and CDR2 SNEGSKA (reference sequence). The CDR3 contains 14 residues. The V and J ends lost 0 bases and 4 bases respectively, with 7 bases between them. The CDR3 coding sequence is TGCAGTGCTAGAGAGCAGGGTTATAATTCACCCCTCCACTTT. Its translation is CSAREQGYNSPLHF.

This clonotype was seen repeatedly, ten times or more. The V call is TRBV10-3, the J call TRBJ1-2; the D gene is possibly TRBD1 (6 bases). CDR1 ENHRY and CDR2 SYGVKD come from the germline V gene. This CDR3 is 13 amino acids long. Trimming pared 9 bases from V and 5 bases from J, leaving 16 bases between. CDR3 in DNA: TGTGCCATTCATGAGACAGGAGTTTATGGCTACACCTTC. Translation gives CAIHETGVYGYTF.

The chain employs TRBV24-1 and TRBJ1-2; 7 positions match TRBD1. V trimming: 3 bases; J trimming: 6 bases; junction bases outside the gene matches: 9. CDR3 size: 15 residues. Germline V CDR1 and CDR2: KGHDR, SFDVKD. As DNA, the CDR3 is TGTGCCACCAGTGATCGACAGGGCCTTGGTCATGGCTACACCTTC. Its translation is CATSDRQGLGHGYTF.

This clonotype was seen repeatedly, ten times or more. The V and J genes are TRBV2 and TRBJ1-1; D gene ambiguous. This CDR3 region has 13 residues. Trimming took 4 bases from V and 1 from J, leaving 7 bases between them. From germline, CDR1 is SNHLY and CDR2 FYNNEI. CDR3 in amino acids: CASSAQQNTEAFF. The CDR3 nucleotides read TGTGCCAGCAGTGCTCAGCAGAACACTGAAGCTTTCTTT.

This chain joins TRBV19 and TRBJ2-7, with D hard to call. The V gene's germline CDR1 is LNHDA and CDR2 SQIVND (reference sequence). The V end lost 5 bases, the J end lost 2 bases, and 4 bases lay between the germline ends. The CDR3 loop spans 11 amino acids. CDR3: CASSFPYEQYF. CDR3 coding DNA: TGTGCCAGTAGTTTCCCCTACGAGCAGTACTTC. Filled out from reference TRBV19 and TRBJ2-7, the complete variable domain reads DGGITQSPKYLFRKEGQNVTLSCEQNLNHDAMYWYRQDPGQGLRLIYYSQIVNDFQKGDIAEGYSVSREKKESFPLTVTSAQKNPTAFYLCASSFPYEQYFGPGTRLTVT.

The chain is built from TRBV5-1 and TRBJ2-7; 9 bases align to TRBD1. With 4 bases clipped from V and 3 bases from J, the junction kept 8 bases outside the gene matches. The germline V gene has CDR1 SGHRS and CDR2 YFSETQ. CDR3 length: 15 amino acids. For the CDR3, the DNA is TGCGCCAGCAGCCCAGCGGGACAGGGCTACTACGAGCAGTACTTC. Its translation: CASSPAGQGYYEQYF.

This clonotype was seen repeatedly, ten times or more. V is TRBV20-1 and J is TRBJ2-5; D not resolved. The CDR3 is made up of 14 amino acids. V dropped 0 bases and J dropped 7 bases, with 15 bases sitting between them. Germline V gene sequence: CDR1 DFQATT, CDR2 SNEGSKA (reference sequence). CDR3 bases: TGCAGTGCTAGAGAGCCAAAGGGTACCGGGACCCAGTACTTC. Translation gives CSAREPKGTGTQYF.

This clonotype was observed many times. V is TRBV27 and J is TRBJ2-5; the D gene is possibly TRBD2 (6 bases). Germline V gene sequence: CDR1 MNHEY, CDR2 SMNVEV (reference sequence). CDR3 length: 14 amino acids. V was pared by 5 bases and J by 2 bases, with 12 bases between. CDR3 protein: CASSHSGDQETQYF. The CDR3 coding sequence is TGTGCCAGCAGTCACTCGGGGGATCAAGAGACCCAGTACTTC.